The 19 T cell receptor beta chains below were found in one sample sequenced in a study of T cells after yellow fever vaccination. TCRdb ran MiXCR on the 5' RACE reads and lists one entry per CDR3 protein. Seen here are about 300,000 distinct CDR3 sequences, roughly 6.8% observed once, and the top ten hold roughly a sixth. The specimen comprised PBMCs, sampled roughly 46 days after the first yellow fever vaccination. The receptors originated from a man younger than 35 who received the YFV17D yellow fever vaccine.

This clonotype has a count of ten or more. The chain recombines TRBV27 with TRBJ2-7; 8 bases fit TRBD1. The CDR3 length is 13 residues. J was trimmed by 5 bases and V by 1 base; bases with no gene match: 1. Germline V gives CDR1 MNHEY, CDR2 SMNVEV (reference sequence). The DNA for the CDR3 is TGTGCCAGCAGTTTATGGACAGGGAACGAGCAGTACTTC. Protein: CASSLWTGNEQYF.

The V call is TRBV27, the J call TRBJ1-2, with TRBD1 matching 9 bases. Germline CDR1 MNHEY, CDR2 SMNVEV (reference sequence). The junction had 7 bases not matched to a gene; V was cut back by 6 bases and J by 5 bases. CDR3 length: 14 amino acids. The chain's CDR3 is CASRGTGPRYGYTF. CDR3 bases: TGTGCCAGCAGGGGGACAGGGCCTAGGTATGGCTACACCTTC.

This clonotype was seen many times. This chain uses TRBV28 with TRBJ2-5; D remains ambiguous. The CDR3 is made up of 11 amino acids. The ends were cut back, 6 bases at V and 5 bases at J, with 7 bases in the middle. The V gene's germline CDR1 is MDHEN and CDR2 SYDVKM. In DNA, the CDR3 is TGTGCCAGCAGAAGAGAGGAGACCCAGTACTTC. This encodes CASRREETQYF.

V usage is TRBV18 and J usage is TRBJ2-1; unclear D gene. V was shortened by 3 bases and J by 0 bases, with 9 bases between the two germline ends. Germline V lookup: CDR1 KGHSH, CDR2 LQKENI. CDR3 length: 15 residues. The CDR3 DNA reads TGTGCCAGCTCACCGGCAGAGACCTCCTACAATGAGCAGTTCTTC. It is translated as CASSPAETSYNEQFF.

The chain links TRBV5-1 to TRBJ2-3, with 12 bases matching TRBD2. Per the germline V gene, CDR1 is SGHRS and CDR2 is YFSETQ. J lost 4 bases, V lost 4 bases, and 7 bases had no gene match. The CDR3 spans 16 residues. In DNA, the CDR3 is TGCGCCAGCAGCCCTAAACTAGCGGGGGGTGCAGATACGCAGTATTTT. Protein: CASSPKLAGGADTQYF.

The J gene is TRBJ1-5, the V gene TRBV30, with D perhaps TRBD1 (5 bases). CDR3 length: 13 amino acids. Deletions cut 5 bases from V and 2 bases from J, with 10 bases between. The germline V gene encodes CDR1 GTSNPN and CDR2 SVGIG (reference sequence). CDR3: CAWAGAGNQPQHF. The CDR3 DNA reads as TGTGCCTGGGCTGGGGCCGGCAATCAGCCCCAGCATTTT.

This sequence joins TRBV4-3 and TRBJ1-2; D not certain. V was shortened by 0 bases and J by 4 bases, with 15 bases between the two germline ends. The V gene's germline CDR1 is LGHNA and CDR2 YSLEER. The CDR3 is 16 amino acids. Here the CDR3 DNA reads TGCGCCAGCAGCCAAGATACCGGCGGGCCAACCTATGGCTACACCTTC. Translating it yields CASSQDTGGPTYGYTF.

This clonotype was observed a handful of times. The rearrangement uses TRBV5-1 and TRBJ2-7; a weak D match, TRBD2 (6 bases). The CDR3 length is 14 residues. V dropped 0 bases and J dropped 9 bases, with 16 bases sitting between them. Germline V lookup: CDR1 SGHRS, CDR2 YFSETQ. The CDR3 loop is CASSLVGGRNGQYF. In DNA form, the CDR3 reads TGCGCCAGCAGCTTGGTTGGAGGGAGAAATGGGCAGTACTTC.

This clonotype was seen at least ten times. V usage is TRBV5-5 and J usage is TRBJ2-4; D is undetermined. V lost 0 bases to trimming and J lost 0 bases, with 10 bases between them. Germline V gene lookup returns CDR1 SGHKS and CDR2 YYEKEE (reference sequence). CDR3 length: 16 amino acids. CDR3 region: CASSLGKNLAKNIQYF. The CDR3 region has the DNA TGTGCCAGCAGCTTGGGCAAAAACCTAGCCAAAAACATTCAGTACTTC. The variable domain in full, with the rest retrieved from reference TRBV5-5 and TRBJ2-4, is DAGVTQSPTHLIKTRGQQVTLRCSPISGHKSVSWYQQVLGQGPQFIFQYYEKEERGRGNFPDRFSARQFPNYSSELNVNALLLGDSALYLCASSLGKNLAKNIQYFGAGTRLSVL.

This clonotype was recorded a few times. The rearrangement links TRBV5-1 to TRBJ2-3; 8 nucleotides match TRBD2. Losses at the gene ends were 0 bases for V and 5 bases for J; bases not matched to a gene: 8. Germline loops: CDR1 SGHRS, CDR2 YFSETQ. This CDR3 is 16 amino acids long. CDR3 amino acids: CASSLEVGGGGDTQYF. As DNA, the CDR3 is TGCGCCAGCAGCTTGGAGGTCGGGGGGGGCGGAGATACGCAGTATTTT.

This clonotype occurred a few times. The rearrangement joins TRBV11-2 to TRBJ2-7; 7 bases fit TRBD2. The germline CDR1 and CDR2 sequences are SGHAT and FQNNGV. The CDR3 consists of 17 residues. V lost 2 bases and J lost 0; bases outside the gene matches: 10. CDR3 sequence (DNA): TGTGCCAGCAGCTTAATTGCGGGCGGGAGAGGCTCCTACGAGCAGTACTTC. Translation: CASSLIAGGRGSYEQYF.

This clonotype was counted a few times. This chain links TRBV5-6 with TRBJ2-7, with 8 bases identical to TRBD1. The V and J ends lost 4 bases and 7 bases, in that order; junction bases with no gene match: 13. This CDR3 is 15 amino acids long. Germline lookup yields CDR1 SGHDT and CDR2 YYEEEE. CDR3 bases: TGTGCCAGCAGCCAACCCCGGCAGGGGGCGAGGGAGCAGTACTTC. It is translated as CASSQPRQGAREQYF.

This clonotype came up a few times. The chain uses TRBV24-1 and TRBJ2-1; the D gene is possibly TRBD2 (7 bases). This CDR3 is built from 17 residues. CDR1 KGHDR and CDR2 SFDVKD come from the germline V gene. Trimming took 0 bases from V and 7 from J, leaving 18 bases between them. CDR3 protein: CATSDLPRAGEGNEQFF. CDR3 in DNA: TGTGCCACCAGTGATTTGCCTCGGGCAGGGGAGGGTAATGAGCAGTTCTTC.

In its sample, this clonotype was seen a few times. The chain links TRBV4-1 to TRBJ2-1; 15 bases fit TRBD2. The V and J ends lost 4 bases and 10 bases, in that order; junction bases with no gene match: 5. CDR3 length: 15 residues. CDR1 MGHRA and CDR2 YSYEKL come from the germline V gene. The CDR3 here is CASSPGLAGGLEQFF. CDR3 coding DNA: TGCGCCAGCAGCCCTGGACTAGCGGGGGGGCTCGAGCAGTTCTTC.

This clonotype appeared a few times. The rearrangement uses TRBV6-1 and TRBJ2-5; either TRBD1 or TRBD2 may fit D (5 bases each). Between the trimmed V and J ends, which lost 6 bases and 4 bases, there was a span of 18 bases. CDR3 length: 15 amino acids. Germline lookup yields CDR1 MNHNS and CDR2 SASEGT. This CDR3 reads CASSRGDAGGETQYF. The CDR3 DNA sequence: TGTGCCAGCAGCCGAGGGGACGCTGGAGGAGAGACCCAGTACTTC.

This clonotype has only a few counts. The gene calls are TRBV4-3 and TRBJ2-1, with TRBD1 identical over 9 bases. With 5 bases clipped from V and 5 bases from J, the junction kept 7 bases outside the gene matches. The germline V gene has CDR1 LGHNA and CDR2 YSLEER. This CDR3 is built from 15 residues. The CDR3 DNA follows: TGCGCCAGCAGCGAAGCGGGACAGGGCAACAATGAGCAGTTCTTC. This codes for CASSEAGQGNNEQFF.

This clonotype has a count of ten or more. The V call is TRBV5-1, the J call TRBJ2-1, with D perhaps TRBD1 (6 bases). V lost 0 bases and J 4 bases, leaving 11 bases between the germline ends. The CDR3 has 15 amino acids. Per the germline V gene, CDR1 is SGHRS and CDR2 is YFSETQ. CDR3 DNA: TGCGCCAGCAGCTTGGTTACAGGGTCATACAATGAGCAGTTCTTC. It codes for CASSLVTGSYNEQFF. The variable domain in full, completed from reference TRBV5-1 and TRBJ2-1, reads KAGVTQTPRYLIKTRGQQVTLSCSPISGHRSVSWYQQTPGQGLQFLFEYFSETQRNKGNFPGRFSGRQFSNSRSEMNVSTLELGDSALYLCASSLVTGSYNEQFFGPGTRLTVL.

This clonotype was seen a few times. V gene TRBV5-1 combines with J gene TRBJ2-2, with 10 nucleotides matching TRBD1. With 5 bases clipped from V and 6 bases from J, the junction kept 4 bases outside the gene matches. This CDR3 is built from 14 residues. Germline V gene sequence: CDR1 SGHRS, CDR2 YFSETQ. This chain's CDR3 is CASRFGTGAGELFF. DNA for the CDR3: TGCGCCAGCAGGTTCGGGACAGGGGCCGGGGAGCTGTTTTTT.

This clonotype was observed many times. The gene calls are TRBV4-2 and TRBJ2-7, with D perhaps matching TRBD1 or TRBD2 (5 bases each). CDR1 is LGHNA and CDR2 is YNFKEQ in the germline V gene. V lost 5 bases, J lost 6 bases, and 11 bases lay in between. This CDR3 spans 12 amino acids. The DNA for the CDR3 is TGTGCCAGCAGCTCATGGGGGTCCGAGCAGTACTTC. This encodes CASSSWGSEQYF.